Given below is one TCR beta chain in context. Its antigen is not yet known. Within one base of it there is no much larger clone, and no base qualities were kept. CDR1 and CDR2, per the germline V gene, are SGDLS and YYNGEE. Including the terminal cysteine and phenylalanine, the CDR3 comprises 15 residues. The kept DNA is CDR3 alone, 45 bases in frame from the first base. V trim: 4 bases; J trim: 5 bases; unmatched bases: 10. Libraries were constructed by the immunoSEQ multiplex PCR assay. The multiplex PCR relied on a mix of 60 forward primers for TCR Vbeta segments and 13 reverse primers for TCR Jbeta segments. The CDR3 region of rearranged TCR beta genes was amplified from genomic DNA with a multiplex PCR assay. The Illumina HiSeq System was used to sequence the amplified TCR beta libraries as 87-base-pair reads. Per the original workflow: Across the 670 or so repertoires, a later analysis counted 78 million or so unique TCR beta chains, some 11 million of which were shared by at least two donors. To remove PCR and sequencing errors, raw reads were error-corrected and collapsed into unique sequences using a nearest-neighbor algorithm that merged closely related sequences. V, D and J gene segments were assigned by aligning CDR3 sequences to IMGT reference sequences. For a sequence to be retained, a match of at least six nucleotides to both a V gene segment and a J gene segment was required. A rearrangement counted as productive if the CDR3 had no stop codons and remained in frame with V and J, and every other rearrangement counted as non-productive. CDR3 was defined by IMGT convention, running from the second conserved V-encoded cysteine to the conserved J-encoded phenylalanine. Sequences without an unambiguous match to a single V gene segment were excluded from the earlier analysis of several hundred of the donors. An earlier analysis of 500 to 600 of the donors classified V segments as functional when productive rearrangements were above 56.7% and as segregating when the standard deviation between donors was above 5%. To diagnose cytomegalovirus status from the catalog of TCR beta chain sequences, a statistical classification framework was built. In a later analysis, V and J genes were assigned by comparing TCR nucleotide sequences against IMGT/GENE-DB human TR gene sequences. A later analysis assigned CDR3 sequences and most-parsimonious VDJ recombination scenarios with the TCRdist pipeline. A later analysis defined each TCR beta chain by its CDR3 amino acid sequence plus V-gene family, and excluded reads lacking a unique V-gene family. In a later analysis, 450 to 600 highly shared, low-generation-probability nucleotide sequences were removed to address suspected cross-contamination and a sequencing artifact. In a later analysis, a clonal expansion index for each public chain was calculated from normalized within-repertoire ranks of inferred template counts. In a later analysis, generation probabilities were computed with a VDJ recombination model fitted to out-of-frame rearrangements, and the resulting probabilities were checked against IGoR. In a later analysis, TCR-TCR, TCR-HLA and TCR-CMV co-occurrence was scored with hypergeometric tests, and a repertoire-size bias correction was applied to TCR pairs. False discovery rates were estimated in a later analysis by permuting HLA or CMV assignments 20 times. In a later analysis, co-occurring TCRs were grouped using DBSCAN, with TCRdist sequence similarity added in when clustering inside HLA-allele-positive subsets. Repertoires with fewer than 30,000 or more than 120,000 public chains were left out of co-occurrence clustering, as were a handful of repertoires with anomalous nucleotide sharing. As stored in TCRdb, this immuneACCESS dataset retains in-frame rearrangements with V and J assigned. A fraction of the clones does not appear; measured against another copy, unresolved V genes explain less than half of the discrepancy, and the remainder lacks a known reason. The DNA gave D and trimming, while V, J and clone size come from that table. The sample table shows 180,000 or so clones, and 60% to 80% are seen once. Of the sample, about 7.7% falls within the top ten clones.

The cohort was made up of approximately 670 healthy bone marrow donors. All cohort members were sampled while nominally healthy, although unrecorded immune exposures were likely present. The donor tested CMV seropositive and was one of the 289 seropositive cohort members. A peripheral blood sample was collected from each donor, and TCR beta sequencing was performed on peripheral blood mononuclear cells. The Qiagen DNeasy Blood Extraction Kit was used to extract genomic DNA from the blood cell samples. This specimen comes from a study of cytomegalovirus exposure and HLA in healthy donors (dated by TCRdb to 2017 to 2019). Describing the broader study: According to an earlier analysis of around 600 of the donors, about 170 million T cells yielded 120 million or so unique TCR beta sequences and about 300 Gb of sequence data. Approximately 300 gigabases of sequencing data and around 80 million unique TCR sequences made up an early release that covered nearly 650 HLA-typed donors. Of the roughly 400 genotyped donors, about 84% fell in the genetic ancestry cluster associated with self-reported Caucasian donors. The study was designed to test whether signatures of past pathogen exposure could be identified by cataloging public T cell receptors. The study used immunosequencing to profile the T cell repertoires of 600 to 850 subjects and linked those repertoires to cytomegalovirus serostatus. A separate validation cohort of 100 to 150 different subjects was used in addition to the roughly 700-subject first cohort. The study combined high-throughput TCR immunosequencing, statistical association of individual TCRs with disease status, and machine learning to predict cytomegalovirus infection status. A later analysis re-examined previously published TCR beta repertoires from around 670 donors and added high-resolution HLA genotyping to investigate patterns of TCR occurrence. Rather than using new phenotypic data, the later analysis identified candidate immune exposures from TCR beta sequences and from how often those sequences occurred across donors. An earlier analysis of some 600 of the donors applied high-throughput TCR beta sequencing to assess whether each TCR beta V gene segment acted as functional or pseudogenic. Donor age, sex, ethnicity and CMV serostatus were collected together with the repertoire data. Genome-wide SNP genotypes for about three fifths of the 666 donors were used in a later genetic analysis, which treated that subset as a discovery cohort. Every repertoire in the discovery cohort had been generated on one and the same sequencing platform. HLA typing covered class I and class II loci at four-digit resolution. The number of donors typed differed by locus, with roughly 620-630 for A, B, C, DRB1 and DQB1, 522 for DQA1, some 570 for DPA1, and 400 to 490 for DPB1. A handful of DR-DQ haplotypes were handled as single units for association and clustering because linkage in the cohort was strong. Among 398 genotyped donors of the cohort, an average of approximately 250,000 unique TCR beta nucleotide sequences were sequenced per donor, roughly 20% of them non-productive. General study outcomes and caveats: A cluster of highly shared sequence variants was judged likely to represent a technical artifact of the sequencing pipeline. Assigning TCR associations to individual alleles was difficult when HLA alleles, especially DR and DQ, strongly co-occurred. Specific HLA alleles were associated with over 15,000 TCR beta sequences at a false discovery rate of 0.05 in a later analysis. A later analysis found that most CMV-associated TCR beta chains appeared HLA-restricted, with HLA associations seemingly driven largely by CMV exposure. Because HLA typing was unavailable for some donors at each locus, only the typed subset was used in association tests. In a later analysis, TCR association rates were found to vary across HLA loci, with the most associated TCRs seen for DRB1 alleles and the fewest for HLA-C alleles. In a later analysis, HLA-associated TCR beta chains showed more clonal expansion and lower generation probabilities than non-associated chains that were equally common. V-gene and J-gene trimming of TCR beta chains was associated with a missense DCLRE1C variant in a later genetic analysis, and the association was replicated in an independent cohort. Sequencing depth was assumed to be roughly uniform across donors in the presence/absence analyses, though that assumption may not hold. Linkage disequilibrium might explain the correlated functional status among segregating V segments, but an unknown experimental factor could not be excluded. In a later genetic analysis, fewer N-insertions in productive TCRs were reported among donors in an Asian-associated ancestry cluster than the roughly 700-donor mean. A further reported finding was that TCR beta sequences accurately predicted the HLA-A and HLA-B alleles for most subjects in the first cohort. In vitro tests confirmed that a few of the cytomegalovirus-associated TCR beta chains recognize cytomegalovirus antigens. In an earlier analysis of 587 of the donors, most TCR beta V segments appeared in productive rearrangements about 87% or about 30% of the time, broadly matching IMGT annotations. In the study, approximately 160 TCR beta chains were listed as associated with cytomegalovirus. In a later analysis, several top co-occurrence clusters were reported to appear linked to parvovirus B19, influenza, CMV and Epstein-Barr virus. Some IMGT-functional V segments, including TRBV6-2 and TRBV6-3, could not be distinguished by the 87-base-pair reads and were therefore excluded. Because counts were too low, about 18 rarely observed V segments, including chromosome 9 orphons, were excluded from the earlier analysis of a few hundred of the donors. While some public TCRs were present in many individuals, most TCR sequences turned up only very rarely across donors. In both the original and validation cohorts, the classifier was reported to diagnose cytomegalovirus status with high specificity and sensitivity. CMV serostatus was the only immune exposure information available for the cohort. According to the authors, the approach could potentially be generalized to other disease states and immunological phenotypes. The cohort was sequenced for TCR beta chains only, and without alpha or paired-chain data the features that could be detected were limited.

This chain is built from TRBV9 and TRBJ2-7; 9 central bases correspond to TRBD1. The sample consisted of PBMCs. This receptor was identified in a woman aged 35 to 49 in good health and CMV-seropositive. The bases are TGTGCCAGCAGCCCCCGGGACAGGGTATTTAACGAGCAGTACTTC. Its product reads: CASSPRDRVFNEQYF. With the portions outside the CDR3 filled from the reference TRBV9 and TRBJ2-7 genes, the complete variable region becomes DSGVTQTPKHLITATGQRVTLRCSPRSGDLSVYWYQQSLDQGLQFLIQYYNGEERAKGNILERFSAQQFPDLHSELNLSSLELGDSALYFCASSPRDRVFNEQYFGPGTRLTVT.